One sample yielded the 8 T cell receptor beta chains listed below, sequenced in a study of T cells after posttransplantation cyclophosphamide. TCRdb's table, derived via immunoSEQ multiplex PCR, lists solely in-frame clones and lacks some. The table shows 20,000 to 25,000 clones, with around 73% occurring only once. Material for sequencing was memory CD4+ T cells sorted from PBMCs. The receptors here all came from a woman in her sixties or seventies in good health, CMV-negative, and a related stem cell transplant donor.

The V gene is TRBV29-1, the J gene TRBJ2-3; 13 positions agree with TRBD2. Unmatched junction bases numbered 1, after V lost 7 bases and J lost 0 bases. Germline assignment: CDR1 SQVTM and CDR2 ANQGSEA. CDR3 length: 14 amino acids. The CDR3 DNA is TGCAGCGGGGGACTAGCGGGGAGCACAGATACGCAGTATTTT. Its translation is CSGGLAGSTDTQYF.

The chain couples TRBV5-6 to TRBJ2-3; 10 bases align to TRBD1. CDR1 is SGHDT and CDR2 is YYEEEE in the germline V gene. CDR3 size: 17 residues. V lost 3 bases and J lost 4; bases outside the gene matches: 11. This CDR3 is CASSSDRGLAGSDTQYF. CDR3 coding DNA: TGTGCCAGCAGCTCGGACAGGGGGTTAGCAGGGTCAGATACGCAGTATTTT. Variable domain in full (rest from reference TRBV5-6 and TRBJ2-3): DAGVTQSPTHLIKTRGQQVTLRCSPKSGHDTVSWYQQALGQGPQFIFQYYEEEERQRGNFPDRFSGHQFPNYSSELNVNALLLGDSALYLCASSSDRGLAGSDTQYFGPGTRLTVL.

The CDR3 loop reads CASSVRPMASTDTQYF. The CDR3 region has the DNA TGTGCCAGCAGCGTCCGCCCGATGGCTAGCACAGATACGCAGTATTTT. V gene TRBV9 combines with J gene TRBJ2-3; D unclear. The CDR3 contains 16 residues. Trimming removed 2 bases from V and 0 bases from J, with 13 bases in between. Per the germline V gene, CDR1 is SGDLS and CDR2 is YYNGEE.

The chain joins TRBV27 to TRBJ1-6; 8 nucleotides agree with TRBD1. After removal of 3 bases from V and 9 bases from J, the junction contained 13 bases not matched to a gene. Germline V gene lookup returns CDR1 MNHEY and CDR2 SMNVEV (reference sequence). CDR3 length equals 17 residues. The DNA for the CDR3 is TGTGCCAGCAGTTTCTTTGGCCGGACAGGGCCAGGTTCACCCCTCCACTTT. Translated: CASSFFGRTGPGSPLHF.

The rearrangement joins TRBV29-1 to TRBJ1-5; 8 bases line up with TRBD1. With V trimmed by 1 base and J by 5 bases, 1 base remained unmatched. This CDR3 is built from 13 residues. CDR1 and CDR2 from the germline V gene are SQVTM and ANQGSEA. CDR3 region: CSVEGTGHQPQHF. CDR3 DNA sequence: TGCAGCGTTGAAGGGACAGGGCATCAGCCCCAGCATTTT.

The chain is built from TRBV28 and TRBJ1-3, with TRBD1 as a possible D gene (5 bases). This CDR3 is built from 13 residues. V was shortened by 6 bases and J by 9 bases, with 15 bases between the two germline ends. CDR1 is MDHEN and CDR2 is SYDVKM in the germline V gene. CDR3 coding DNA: TGTGCCAGCAGCCCCGGGGGGATCGGCACCATATATTTT. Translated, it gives CASSPGGIGTIYF.

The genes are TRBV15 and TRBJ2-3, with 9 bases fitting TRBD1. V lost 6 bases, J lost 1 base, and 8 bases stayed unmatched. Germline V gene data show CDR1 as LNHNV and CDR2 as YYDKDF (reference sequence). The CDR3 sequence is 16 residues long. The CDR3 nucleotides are TGTGCCACCAGAAAGATACAGGGGGCTGGCACAGATACGCAGTATTTT. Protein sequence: CATRKIQGAGTDTQYF.

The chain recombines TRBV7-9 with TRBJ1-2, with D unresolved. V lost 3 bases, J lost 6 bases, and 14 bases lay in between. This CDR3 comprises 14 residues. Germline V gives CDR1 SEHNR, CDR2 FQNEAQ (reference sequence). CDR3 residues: CASSLHEGIHGYTF. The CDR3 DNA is TGTGCCAGCAGCTTGCACGAGGGAATCCATGGCTACACCTTC.